This T cell receptor beta chain was recorded in a study of blood T cell repertoires in COVID-19. Study-wide background: PBMCs, B-cell-depleted T cells, or T cells provided the cDNA or gDNA that made up the material.

The CDR3 runs to 14 residues. V dropped 6 bases and J dropped 3 bases, with 15 bases sitting between them. CDR1 MNHEY and CDR2 SVGAGI come from the germline V gene. Residents of around 24 US areas, aged about 18 to 95 years, made up the participants. Only a few counts were recorded for this clone. Clones were sequenced by immunoSEQ multiplex PCR, and TCRdb holds only the in-frame ones, with some missing. The sample carries approximately 210,000 clones, 82% recorded once. This rearrangement joins TRBV6-5 to TRBJ2-7; D uncertain. The clonotype originates from a man aged 40-49 years who had recovered from COVID-19. The material sequenced was PBMCs or T cells enriched from blood (not recorded which). In nucleotides, the CDR3 is TGTGCCAGCAGCCGCGGTGAGGCGGTCTACGAGCAGTACGTC. Translating gives CASSRGEAVYEQYV.